These 22 T cell receptor beta chains were sequenced from one sample in a study of blood T cell repertoires in COVID-19 (TCRdb year 2020). Library prep was done by the immunoSEQ multiplex PCR assay. TCRdb retrieved this table from immuneACCESS and kept in-frame rearrangements only. Not all clones are present; in checked studies, unresolved V genes account for under half, and no reason is known for the remainder. Here the sample has 26,000 or so clones; approximately 76% occur a single time. The ten most abundant clones make up approximately 41% of the sample. Source material: peripheral blood. The origin of the receptors is an older man with acute or convalescent COVID-19.

V and J are TRBV20-1 and TRBJ2-7, with a weak D call TRBD2 (5 bases). Germline lookup yields CDR1 DFQATT and CDR2 SNEGSKA (reference sequence). V was cut by 3 bases and J by 0 bases, with 9 bases left in between. The CDR3 covers 13 residues. CDR3 sequence (DNA): TGCAGTGCTAGTGCCGGAGGCTCCTACGAGCAGTACTTC. Translation gives CSASAGGSYEQYF.

V is TRBV9 and J is TRBJ2-7, with 10 bases matching TRBD2. The V gene's germline CDR1 is SGDLS and CDR2 YYNGEE. The CDR3 contains 16 residues. V lost 0 bases to trimming and J lost 6 bases; unmatched junction nucleotides: 9. CDR3 DNA: TGTGCCAGCAGCGTAGGAAGCGGGAGGGGGTTTGGCGAGCAGTACTTC. It is translated as CASSVGSGRGFGEQYF.

This clone came up once. The CDR3 spells CASSNTGHWNQPQHF. Written as DNA, the CDR3 is TGTGCCAGCAGTAATACGGGACACTGGAATCAGCCCCAGCATTTT. The chain employs TRBV6-5 and TRBJ1-5, with a possible D match to TRBD1 (6 bases). The CDR3 is made up of 15 amino acids. The germline V gene encodes CDR1 MNHEY and CDR2 SVGAGI. V lost 5 bases, J lost 4 bases, and 15 bases lay in between.

The chain couples TRBV24-1 to TRBJ1-4; 7 nucleotides align to TRBD1. This CDR3 has 15 amino acids. The V and J ends lost 4 bases and 7 bases, in that order; junction bases with no gene match: 8. Germline assignment: CDR1 KGHDR and CDR2 SFDVKD. CDR3 in DNA: TGTGCCACCAGTGACCCTGGGACAGATCCTGAAAAACTGTTTTTT. This encodes CATSDPGTDPEKLFF.

This chain links TRBV6-5 with TRBJ2-1; 8 bases match TRBD1. The CDR3 is made up of 13 amino acids. The V gene's germline CDR1 is MNHEY and CDR2 SVGAGI. V shed 1 base, J shed 16 bases, and the junction held 9 bases outside the gene matches. CDR3 sequence: CASSYYSTGEKFF. CDR3 sequence (DNA): TGTGCCAGCAGTTACTACTCGACAGGGGAAAAATTCTTC.

The chain combines TRBV4-2 with TRBJ1-1; no firm D call. V was clipped by 4 bases and J by 8 bases, with 14 bases between them. Germline loops: CDR1 LGHNA, CDR2 YNFKEQ. CDR3 length equals 13 residues. Here the CDR3 reads CASSPPSNGEAFF. As DNA, the CDR3 is TGTGCCAGCAGCCCCCCTTCAAACGGGGAAGCTTTCTTT.

This rearrangement joins TRBV23-1 to TRBJ1-5; tentative D call: TRBD1 (5 bases). TRBV23-1 is treated as an ORF (open reading frame) with a function not yet certain. The CDR3 totals 14 residues. V lost 6 bases, J lost 4 bases, and 13 bases lay in between. CDR3 in amino acids: CASRYRIGNQPQHF. The CDR3 bases are TGCGCCAGCAGATACAGGATTGGAAATCAGCCCCAGCATTTT.

This chain connects TRBV28 to TRBJ2-7; tentative D call: TRBD2 (7 bases). The germline CDR1 and CDR2 sequences are MDHEN and SYDVKM. The CDR3 extends over 13 amino acids. Trimming left V 7 bases short and J 11 bases short, with 21 bases between. CDR3 loop: CASTLSGGGRKYF. The CDR3 DNA follows: TGTGCCAGCACTCTCTCGGGGGGCGGGAGAAAGTACTTC.

The gene calls are TRBV28 and TRBJ2-6; 7 bases fit TRBD1. Germline CDR1 is MDHEN and CDR2 is SYDVKM. The CDR3 totals 16 residues. V gave up 3 bases and J gave up 1 base; unmatched junction bases: 3. This CDR3 reads CASSLAGGSGANVLTF. The CDR3 DNA reads as TGTGCCAGCAGTTTGGCAGGGGGATCTGGGGCCAACGTCCTGACTTTC. Full variable domain (rest looked up from reference TRBV28 and TRBJ2-6): DVKVTQSSRYLVKRTGEKVFLECVQDMDHENMFWYRQDPGLGLRLIYFSYDVKMKEKGDIPEGYSVSREKKERFSLILESASTNQTSMYLCASSLAGGSGANVLTFGAGSRLTVL.

This clone was observed a single time. This chain joins TRBV27 and TRBJ2-7; D unclear. The CDR3 loop spans 14 amino acids. Germline CDR1 and CDR2: MNHEY and SMNVEV (reference sequence). Trimming shortened V by 8 bases and J by 5 bases, and 19 bases separated the two germline ends. CDR3 sequence: CASGPLRITHEQYF. The DNA of the CDR3 is TGTGCCAGCGGCCCCCTGAGGATTACCCACGAGCAGTACTTC.

A single count supports this clone. The chain links TRBV11-2 to TRBJ2-2, with 7 bases matching TRBD2. The length of the CDR3 is 15 residues. The ends lost 0 bases at V and 4 bases at J; junction bases unmatched: 2. Germline V gene data show CDR1 as SGHAT and CDR2 as FQNNGV. The CDR3: CASSLERGTTGELFF. The CDR3 coding sequence is TGTGCCAGCAGCTTAGAGCGGGGGACCACCGGGGAGCTGTTTTTT.

Here the CDR3 DNA reads TGCGCCAGCAGCTTGGGGGACAGCTCCTATAATTCACCCCTCCACTTT. This encodes CASSLGDSSYNSPLHF. This rearrangement joins TRBV5-1 to TRBJ1-6, with 7 bases identical to TRBD1. The V gene's germline CDR1 is SGHRS and CDR2 YFSETQ. The CDR3 spans 16 residues. The trim removed 0 bases at V and 0 bases at J, leaving 0 bases unmatched.

The gene calls are TRBV19 and TRBJ2-1; 7 bases agree with TRBD2. The CDR3 sequence is 16 residues long. The germline V gene has CDR1 LNHDA and CDR2 SQIVND (reference sequence). V lost 7 bases, J lost 2 bases, and 11 bases stayed unmatched. CDR3 DNA sequence: TGTGCCAGTAAGGCGGTCGGGCTAGCGGCCTACAATGAGCAGTTCTTC. This sequence encodes CASKAVGLAAYNEQFF. The variable domain in full, completed from reference TRBV19 and TRBJ2-1, reads DGGITQSPKYLFRKEGQNVTLSCEQNLNHDAMYWYRQDPGQGLRLIYYSQIVNDFQKGDIAEGYSVSREKKESFPLTVTSAQKNPTAFYLCASKAVGLAAYNEQFFGPGTRLTVL.

CDR3 coding DNA: TGTGCCAGCAGTTTCGGCGGTAGCACAGATACGCAGTATTTT. Translated: CASSFGGSTDTQYF. This sequence joins TRBV6-2 or TRBV6-3 and TRBJ2-3; no clear D gene. CDR1 and CDR2 (germline): MNHEY, SVGEGT. V was clipped by 4 bases and J by 0 bases, with 8 bases between them. This CDR3 has 14 residues.

This clone was seen a handful of times. V and J are TRBV6-5 and TRBJ1-1, with D possibly matching TRBD1 (5 bases). The V gene's germline CDR1 is MNHEY and CDR2 SVGAGI. V lost 4 bases, J lost 4 bases, and 16 bases lay in between. The CDR3 totals 15 residues. The CDR3 protein is CASSSDNPRSTEAFF. CDR3 coding DNA: TGTGCCAGCAGTTCGGACAACCCCAGGAGCACTGAAGCTTTCTTT.

The chain links TRBV9 to TRBJ2-7, with TRBD1 matching 7 bases. Germline values: CDR1 SGDLS, CDR2 YYNGEE. The junction had 7 bases not matched to a gene; V was cut back by 4 bases and J by 3 bases. This CDR3 comprises 14 residues. The CDR3, as DNA: TGTGCCAGCAGCCCTCGACAGGGATACTACGAGCAGTACTTC. This sequence encodes CASSPRQGYYEQYF.

The gene calls are TRBV6-5 and TRBJ2-1; weak D call: TRBD2 (5 bases). The CDR3 runs to 15 residues. CDR1 and CDR2 from the germline V gene are MNHEY and SVGAGI. V was pared by 2 bases and J by 2 bases, with 10 bases between. This CDR3 reads CASSYRAVPYNEQFF. The DNA of the CDR3 is TGTGCCAGCAGTTACCGAGCGGTCCCCTACAATGAGCAGTTCTTC.

This sequence joins TRBV6-6 and TRBJ2-7; D possibly corresponds to TRBD2 (7 bases). The CDR3 is made up of 15 amino acids. The germline gives CDR1 MNHNY, CDR2 SVGAGI (reference sequence). V lost 3 bases to trimming and J lost 2 bases, with 14 bases between them. Here the CDR3 DNA reads TGTGCCAGCAGTTATGGGGGGGGCCCCCCCTACGAGCAGTACTTC. This gives the protein CASSYGGGPPYEQYF.

This clone appeared a few times. The genes are TRBV28 and TRBJ2-2; 10 bases are a match to TRBD2. Germline-derived CDR1 and CDR2 are MDHEN and SYDVKM. The junction had 5 bases not matched to a gene; V was cut back by 6 bases and J by 4 bases. This CDR3 comprises 15 residues. Written as DNA, the CDR3 is TGTGCCAGCAGGCAGCGGGGGGGCGGCACCGGGGAGCTGTTTTTT. Translated: CASRQRGGGTGELFF.

The chain is built from TRBV12-5 and TRBJ2-3, with D unresolved. Trimming took 8 bases from V and 7 from J, leaving 10 bases between them. The CDR3 spans 11 residues. Germline CDR1 is LGHNT and CDR2 is FRNRAP. The CDR3 is CASPNWYTQYF. The CDR3 DNA sequence: TGTGCTAGTCCTAATTGGTATACGCAGTATTTT.

The chain is built from TRBV14 and TRBJ2-7; no definite D call. From germline, CDR1 is SGHDN and CDR2 FVKESK. V was clipped by 4 bases and J by 0 bases, with 19 bases between them. The CDR3 is made up of 17 amino acids. CDR3 nucleotide sequence: TGTGCCAGCAGCCCCCGCCCGTGGAGTCCAAACTCCTACGAGCAGTACTTC. As protein: CASSPRPWSPNSYEQYF.

The rearrangement links TRBV30 to TRBJ1-3; D ambiguous. CDR1 and CDR2 from the germline V gene are GTSNPN and SVGIG (reference sequence). This CDR3 is 13 amino acids long. The V and J ends lost 8 bases and 3 bases respectively, with 14 bases between them. Written as DNA, the CDR3 is TGTGCCCGAGGACGGGAGAATGGAAACACCATATATTTT. Translation: CARGRENGNTIYF. Using reference TRBV30 and TRBJ1-3 for the parts outside the CDR3, the full variable domain is SQTIHQWPATLVQPVGSPLSLECTVEGTSNPNLYWYRQAAGRGLQLLFYSVGIGQISSEVPQNLSASRPQDRQFILSSKKLLLSDSGFYLCARGRENGNTIYFGEGSWLTVV.